These T cell receptor beta chains were read from a single sample in a study of cytomegalovirus exposure and HLA in healthy donors. Only in-frame clones appear in the TCRdb table, and some are missing; sequencing was by immunoSEQ multiplex PCR. The sample has some 130,000 clones, over 75% seen once. The sample consisted of PBMCs. The receptors originated from a male donor in good health and CMV-seropositive. CDR3s include the opening cysteine and the closing phenylalanine or tryptophan. The D gene is left open where the match is weak. The listing skips clone size in some rows; elsewhere it reads once, few, many or a size class.

.,TRBJ1-4,TRBV27,.,CASSSSPPGELFF,TGTGCCAGCAGTTCATCTCCCCCAGGGGAACTGTTTTTT
.,TRBJ1-2,TRBV18,.,CASSPPIGAYYGYTF,TGTGCCAGCTCACCACCTATAGGGGCATACTATGGCTACACCTTC
once,TRBJ2-6,TRBV5-4,.,CASSSGLLANGLTF,TGTGCCAGCAGCTCGGGACTCCTGGCCAACGGCCTGACTTTC
.,TRBJ1-1,TRBV27,.,CASSLIPSTEAFF,TGTGCCAGCAGTCTAATTCCCTCCACTGAAGCTTTCTTT
.,TRBJ2-7,TRBV4-1,.,CASSQGEGVPYEQYF,TGCGCCAGCAGCCAAGGTGAAGGGGTACCCTACGAGCAGTACTTC
.,TRBJ1-6,TRBV28,.,CASRRQGGSPLHF,TGTGCCAGCAGGAGGCAGGGCGGTTCACCCCTCCACTTT
.,TRBJ2-1,TRBV5-6,TRBD2,CASSPTSGGDNEQFF,TGTGCCAGCAGCCCAACTAGCGGGGGGGACAATGAGCAGTTCTTC
few,TRBJ1-6,TRBV28,TRBD1,CASTEQGANSYNSPLHF,TGTGCCAGTACCGAACAGGGGGCTAATTCCTATAATTCACCCCTCCACTTT
.,TRBJ2-7,TRBV5-1,TRBD2,CASSHQGGRDYEQYF,TGCGCCAGCAGCCACCAGGGCGGGAGGGACTACGAGCAGTACTTC
once,TRBJ2-1,TRBV25-1,TRBD2,CATGTSGGYNEQFF,TGTGCCACCGGGACTAGCGGGGGGTACAATGAGCAGTTCTTC
.,TRBJ2-7,TRBV6-4,TRBD2,CASSMTAGVSYEQYF,TGTGCCAGCAGTATGACAGCGGGGGTCTCCTACGAGCAGTACTTC
.,TRBJ2-1,TRBV4-1,.,CASSQGQGGYNEQFF,TGCGCCAGCAGCCAAGGGCAGGGGGGCTACAATGAGCAGTTCTTC
.,TRBJ2-7,TRBV6-5,.,CASRLAGTEDYEQYF,TGTGCCAGCAGGCTCGCCGGGACTGAAGACTACGAGCAGTACTTC
once,TRBJ1-1,TRBV5-1,TRBD1,CASSIGQGGGTEAFF,TGCGCCAGCAGCATTGGACAGGGGGGTGGCACTGAAGCTTTCTTT
.,TRBJ2-1,TRBV27,TRBD1,CASSDRGSYNEQFF,TGTGCCAGCAGCGACAGGGGCTCCTACAATGAGCAGTTCTTC
.,TRBJ2-2,TRBV28,TRBD1,CASRGTGAAGELFF,TGTGCCAGCAGGGGGACAGGGGCCGCCGGGGAGCTGTTTTTT
.,TRBJ1-2,TRBV2,.,CATSYSTDNHYGYTF,TGTGCCACGTCTTACTCGACAGACAATCACTATGGCTACACCTTC
few,TRBJ2-3,TRBV10-3,TRBD1,CAISPGQGLNTQYF,TGTGCCATCAGTCCGGGACAGGGTCTCAATACGCAGTATTTT
few,TRBJ2-1,TRBV4-1,TRBD2,CASSLLGGSTGDEQFF,TGCGCCAGCAGCCTCCTTGGCGGGAGCACGGGGGATGAGCAGTTCTTC
.,TRBJ2-3,TRBV13,TRBD2,CASSPPTSGRFTDTQYF,TGTGCCAGCAGCCCACCGACTAGCGGGAGGTTCACAGATACGCAGTATTTT
few,TRBJ1-1,TRBV10-3,TRBD1,CAISEKGAGTEAFF,TGTGCCATCAGTGAGAAGGGGGCGGGCACTGAAGCTTTCTTT
.,TRBJ1-6,TRBV5-6,TRBD1,CASSPGTGQGNSPLHF,TGTGCCAGCAGCCCGGGGACGGGACAGGGGAATTCACCCCTCCACTTT